These 4 T cell receptor beta chains originate from one sample sequenced in a study of blood T cell repertoires in COVID-19. Here immunoSEQ multiplex PCR was the method, and the copy in TCRdb shows in-frame clones only, minus some. The repertoire holds 100,000 to 140,000 clones, with 80% to 90% as singletons. Sequencing was carried out using peripheral blood. These receptors came from a man aged 40-55 years with active or convalescent COVID-19.

The chain recombines TRBV15 with TRBJ2-7, with TRBD1 matching 7 bases. This CDR3 has 14 amino acids. V shed 4 bases, J shed 0 bases, and the junction held 3 bases outside the gene matches. CDR1 and CDR2 from the germline V gene are LNHNV and YYDKDF (reference sequence). CDR3 residues: CATSKDRASYEQYF. CDR3 nucleotide sequence: TGTGCCACCAGCAAAGACAGGGCCTCCTACGAGCAGTACTTC.

The chain links TRBV5-1 to TRBJ2-1, with D possibly being TRBD2 (5 bases). Per germline, CDR1 SGHRS and CDR2 YFSETQ. Between the trimmed V and J ends, which lost 0 bases and 5 bases, there was a span of 12 bases. The CDR3 spans 15 residues. The CDR3 sequence: CASSLGQRADNEQFF. The DNA for the CDR3 is TGCGCCAGCAGCTTGGGGCAGAGGGCTGACAATGAGCAGTTCTTC.

Note on this clone: This CDR3 is also generated by other DNA sequences in the sample. The chain links TRBV15 to TRBJ2-7; 8 bases fit TRBD1. This CDR3 contains 15 residues. The trim removed 0 bases at V and 10 bases at J, leaving 11 bases unmatched. Germline loops: CDR1 LNHNV, CDR2 YYDKDF (reference sequence). The CDR3 DNA reads TGTGCCACCAGCAGAGATGGGACAGGACCGCGGGAACAGTACTTC. This codes for CATSRDGTGPREQYF.

The chain couples TRBV5-8 to TRBJ1-2, with 12 bases lining up with TRBD1. The germline CDR1 and CDR2 sequences are SGHTS and YDEGEE. The CDR3 sequence is 15 residues long. J gave up 8 bases and V 4 bases, and 9 bases lay outside the gene matches. As DNA, the CDR3 is TGTGCCAGCAGCCCGTGGGACAGGGGGCCGGGCGGCTACACCTTC. Its translation is CASSPWDRGPGGYTF.